This TCR beta chain is from a study of shared clonotypes between healthy human individuals (dated by TCRdb to about 2020). At the level of the whole study: The cohort included a few men and a couple of women between 18 and 49 years of age. For each donor, three plates each were used for CD4 naive and CD4 memory, two plates were used for CD8 naive, and one plate was used for CD8 memory. Per donor, leukapheresis produced somewhere between about 0.94 and 8.9 billion PBMCs. To increase sequencing depth and limit assay-specific biases, different laboratories used diverse techniques to prepare libraries and sequence TCR repertoires. The study deeply sequenced blood TCR repertoires of about five healthy adults to estimate repertoire size and the extent of clonotype sharing between individuals.

Comments on this clone: Its antigen target is currently unknown. Base qualities were left out, and no much larger clone turns up one base away.

Using the deep immunoSEQ assay, multiplex PCR amplified TCR CDR3 regions from genomic DNA. Genomic DNA extracted from each cell subset was distributed evenly over all wells of several immunoSEQ 96-well plates, and each plate served as one replicate. For sorted subsets, approximately 190 ng genomic DNA, equal to 30,000 or so T cell genomes, was loaded into each replicate PCR. Purified libraries were quantified with a Qubit 3.0 fluorometer, sized on a Bioanalyzer 2100, and re-quantified with the KAPA Library Quantification kit. Each immunoSEQ 96-well plate was sequenced on its own single-read 150-cycle Illumina NextSeq 550 flow cell. On the study's bioinformatics: Because the immunoSEQ output held only junctional sequences and lacked quality scores, the filtering could not match the filtering applied to full-length reads. Sequences were annotated with PyIR, a Python wrapper for IgBLAST v1.9, using IMGT germline references to assign V/J genes and CDR3. Any read was removed if the V/J assignment was weak (E-value above 1e-6), the CDR3 was missing, or the read contained stop codons, out-of-frame junctions, or ambiguous translated residues. V3J clonotypes were defined as sequences sharing the same inferred V gene, J gene, and CDR3 amino acid sequence. To compute the percentage overlap between repertoires, the number of shared unique clonotypes was divided by the size of the smaller repertoire. Repertoire richness was assessed with RTK rarefaction, the Chao1 estimator, and Recon v2.1 estimates of unobserved clonotypes. OLGA was used to compute generation probabilities for all TCRbeta clonotypes that the gDNA method yielded from several donors. In TCRdb, the immuneACCESS table is reduced to in-frame sequences with V and J assigned. These tables do not hold every clone; where another copy was compared, an unresolved V gene accounts for under half, and the others remain unexplained. V and J calls and clone size come straight from that table; D and trimming were deduced from the DNA. The table for this sample lists about 1.5 million clones; 95% to 97% of them were counted only once. Together, the top ten hold about 1.2% of the sample.

On the study overall, not on this receptor specifically: Based on pairwise subsampling, the degree of clonotype sharing among donors was expected to be affected by sequencing depth. Naive subsets generally had larger estimated clonotype richness than memory subsets did. Sampling was restricted to blood, and TCR repertoires in tissues likely differ from the TCR repertoires found in blood. Compared with non-shared clonotypes, clonotypes shared by all four sorted-subset donors had higher generation probabilities. Rarefaction of sorted-subset datasets indicated incomplete sequencing despite the large sequencing depth. Because the study included a small number of donors, the genetic and exposure-history diversity represented was limited. Approximately 5% of naive CD4, 3.5% of naive CD8, roughly 2.4% of memory CD4, and about 0.4% of memory CD8 clonotypes were shared across a few donors.

The junction carries 9 bases between V and J, which are trimmed by 0 bases and 9 bases respectively. The germline V gene (reference sequence) gives CDR1 as MNHNY and CDR2 as SVGAGI. The CDR3 measures 13 amino acids from cysteine to phenylalanine. The DNA shown is the 39-base CDR3, in frame from base 1. The donors were healthy, HIV-negative adults with no recently reported acute infections or vaccinations. All donors were Caucasian adults living in Nashville, Tennessee, USA. CD4+ T cells were enriched by magnetic negative selection, after which naive cells were positively selected on CD45RA and the negative fraction was taken as the memory subset. After blood collection by leukapheresis, PBMCs were isolated using Ficoll-Histopaque density gradient centrifugation and then cryopreserved in the vapor phase of liquid nitrogen. Purity and quantity of every magnetically sorted T cell population were checked by analytical flow cytometry. Genomic DNA was isolated from every sorted fraction and measured by UV absorbance on a Nanodrop 2000c.

The V and J segments used are TRBV6-6 and TRBJ2-1; the D gene lacks a confident call. The receptor was derived from a young man in good health. Material for sequencing was naive CD4+ T cells sorted from blood. The label giving this sample's cell subset or site can be read as: CD45RA+ positively selected. The nucleotide sequence reads as follows: TGTGCCAGCAGTTACTCAGCCTTGGGTGAGCAGTTCTTC. The encoded protein is CASSYSALGEQFF.